This TCR beta chain was recovered during a study of T cell responses to AZD1222 COVID-19 vaccine. V lost 7 bases, J lost 1 base, and 11 bases lay in between. Germline V gene data show CDR1 as SGHDT and CDR2 as YYEEEE. The CDR3 is made up of 13 amino acids. Data came from immunoSEQ multiplex PCR; TCRdb stores just in-frame clones and leaves some out. In the table there are around 200,000 clones, 94% of which are singletons. Specimen: peripheral blood, collected 28 days after the second AZD1222 dose. The chain recombines TRBV5-6 with TRBJ1-1; D gene unclear. The origin of this receptor is an adult who received the AZD1222 COVID-19 vaccine. The CDR3 region has the DNA TGTGCCAGCGATCGAGGGAGGAACACTGAAGCTTTCTTT. Amino acids: CASDRGRNTEAFF.